A selection of T cell receptor beta chains follows, all from one sample in a study of radiotherapy plus CTLA-4 blockade in lung cancer. Assay: immunoSEQ multiplex PCR; the TCRdb copy retains only in-frame clones and omits some. This repertoire shows 60,000 to 70,000 clones, around 79% found once; its top ten account for under 10%. The sequencing here drew on peripheral blood, taken from a patient treated with radiotherapy plus ipilimumab. These receptors all stem from a human donor with non-small cell lung cancer who had a complete response to radiotherapy plus ipilimumab. Both conserved end residues are part of each CDR3. A D gene is named only where the DNA matches it firmly. Rows give clone size only sometimes, using once, few, many, or a class for an expanded clone.

J gene,D gene,V gene,clone size,CDR3 DNA,CDR3 protein
TRBJ2-3,TRBD2,TRBV20-1,NA,TGCAGTGGGGAGGGGACAGATACGCAGTATTTT,CSGEGTDTQYF
TRBJ2-5,NA,TRBV5-4,once,TGTGCCAGCAGCTCCCAAACAGACGCGGTATTTCAAGAGACCCAGTACTTC,CASSSQTDAVFQETQYF
TRBJ2-1,NA,TRBV7-2,many,TGTGCCAGCAGCTTAAACGCCCGGGACAATGAGCAGTTCTTC,CASSLNARDNEQFF
TRBJ1-1,NA,TRBV7-6,NA,TGTGCCAGCAGCTCAGCGTCGACAGTGAACACTGAAGCTTTCTTT,CASSSASTVNTEAFF
TRBJ1-1,NA,TRBV6-6,NA,TGTCGCAGCGGCGTCGTGGCTGAAGCTTTCTTT,CRSGVVAEAFF
TRBJ2-1,NA,TRBV20-1,NA,TGCAGTGCTATGGGGGTTGAGCAGTTCTTC,CSAMGVEQFF
TRBJ2-4,TRBD1,TRBV27,NA,TGTGCCAGCAGTGACTCCTCAACAGGGGACGAAAACATTCAGTACTTC,CASSDSSTGDENIQYF
TRBJ2-7,TRBD1,TRBV7-8,NA,TGTGCCAGCAGCTTCGGGACAGGAGGCGAGCAGTACTTC,CASSFGTGGEQYF
TRBJ2-1,NA,TRBV9,few,TGTGCCAGCAGCGCGATCCAGGGGAATGAGCAGTTCTTC,CASSAIQGNEQFF
TRBJ1-1,TRBD1,TRBV10-3,NA,TGTGCCATCAGTGGGCCCGACAGGGGCGGCACTGAAGCTTTCTTT,CAISGPDRGGTEAFF
TRBJ2-2,NA,TRBV2,NA,TGTGCCAGCAGCTATGAAGTTGGCGGGGAGCTGTTTTTT,CASSYEVGGELFF
TRBJ2-1,TRBD2,TRBV14,few,TGTGCCAGCAGCCAATACTTAGCGGGAGATGAGCAGTTCTTC,CASSQYLAGDEQFF
TRBJ2-1,NA,TRBV7-8,once,TGTGCCAGCAGCTCTCGCCGGGACCGCTACAATGAGCAGTTCTTC,CASSSRRDRYNEQFF
TRBJ1-6,NA,TRBV14,NA,TGTGCCAGCAGCCAAGATCTCGGCCCGGATTCACCCCTCCACTTT,CASSQDLGPDSPLHF
TRBJ2-5,TRBD1,TRBV10-3,NA,TGTGCCATCAGTGAGTCGGGGACAGGGTTGATTGAGACCCAGTACTTC,CAISESGTGLIETQYF
TRBJ2-5,TRBD1,TRBV7-6,NA,TGTGCCAGCAGCCCCCGGGACAGGGTGATTGGGACCCAGTACTTC,CASSPRDRVIGTQYF
TRBJ1-1,NA,TRBV29-1,few,TGCAGCGCTCAGGGTATGAACACTGAAGCTTTCTTT,CSAQGMNTEAFF
TRBJ2-3,TRBD2,TRBV7-2,NA,TGTGCCAGCGGAGCGGGGCTAGCGGGCCGGGATACGCAGTATTTT,CASGAGLAGRDTQYF
TRBJ2-1,NA,TRBV9,few,TGTGCCAGCAGCGTAGCCGACTCCTCCTACAATGAGCAGTTCTTC,CASSVADSSYNEQFF
TRBJ1-1,NA,TRBV4-1,NA,TGCGCCAGCAGCCAAAGACTACAGATGAACACTGAAGCTTTCTTT,CASSQRLQMNTEAFF
TRBJ1-1,NA,TRBV7-2,NA,TGTGCCAGCAGCTCGGACAGCCGCGTAATGAACACTGAAGCTTTCTTT,CASSSDSRVMNTEAFF
TRBJ2-1,TRBD2,TRBV10-1,NA,TGCGCCAGCAGTGAGTCGACTAGCGGTCGGAATGAGCAGTTCTTC,CASSESTSGRNEQFF
TRBJ1-5,TRBD1,TRBV30,NA,TGTGCCTGGAGTGAGGGACAGCTAGGTCGGCCCCAGCATTTT,CAWSEGQLGRPQHF
TRBJ2-5,NA,TRBV29-1,NA,TGCAGCCTAAAAGGCGCTCAAGAGACCCAGTACTTC,CSLKGAQETQYF
TRBJ1-2,NA,TRBV7-9,NA,TGTGCCAGCAGCTTAGGACAGCAATATGGCTACACCTTC,CASSLGQQYGYTF
TRBJ1-2,NA,TRBV25-1,NA,TGTGCCAGCACCGGCGGGGCAGGGATCTATGGCTACACCTTC,CASTGGAGIYGYTF
TRBJ2-2,NA,TRBV10-1,NA,TGCGCCAGCAGTGAAGGGGCCGGGGAGCTGTTTTTT,CASSEGAGELFF
TRBJ1-2,NA,TRBV15,NA,TGTGCCACCAGCAGAGATAAGGGTTTTATAGGGCTTCCTAACTATGGCTACACCTTC,CATSRDKGFIGLPNYGYTF
TRBJ1-5,NA,TRBV19,NA,TGTGCCAGTAGCCAAAGGGGTAGGACAGATAGCAATCAGCCCCAGCATTTT,CASSQRGRTDSNQPQHF
TRBJ2-3,NA,TRBV7-9,NA,TGTGCCAGCAGCTTATATCTCAGGGTGGACACAGATACGCAGTATTTT,CASSLYLRVDTDTQYF
TRBJ1-4,NA,TRBV20-1,NA,TGCAGTGCCCGTCCTAATGAAAAACTGTTTTTT,CSARPNEKLFF
TRBJ2-7,TRBD2,TRBV6-6,NA,TGTGCCAGCAGTCACGGGACTATCGAGCAGTACTTC,CASSHGTIEQYF
TRBJ2-2,NA,TRBV11-2,few,TGTGCCAGCAGCTTAGTGACAGGACTCTCCACCGGGGAGCTGTTTTTT,CASSLVTGLSTGELFF
TRBJ2-5,NA,TRBV9,few,TGTGCCAGCAGCGTAGGTGGGAACCAAGAGACCCAGTACTTC,CASSVGGNQETQYF
TRBJ1-2,NA,TRBV7-2,few,TGTGCCAGCAGCTTAGAGGCACAGCCACGGGGCTACACCTTC,CASSLEAQPRGYTF
TRBJ1-2,NA,TRBV5-6,few,TGTGCCAGCAGCTTGGAGCCAGGGTCCCATGGCTACACCTTC,CASSLEPGSHGYTF
TRBJ2-1,TRBD1,TRBV29-1,few,TGCAGCGCTCTACAGGGGTCAACCTACAATGAGCAGTTCTTC,CSALQGSTYNEQFF
TRBJ1-5,TRBD1,TRBV2,NA,TGTGCCAGCAGTGAAGTTACAGGGGTTTATCAGCCCCAGCATTTT,CASSEVTGVYQPQHF
TRBJ2-7,NA,TRBV6-1,NA,TGTGCCAGCACCCCGGCGCCGTTCTCCTACGAGCAGTACTTC,CASTPAPFSYEQYF
TRBJ2-7,NA,TRBV13,NA,TGTGCCAGCAGCTTAGAAGGCCGATCCTACGAGCAGTACTTC,CASSLEGRSYEQYF
TRBJ2-3,NA,TRBV19,NA,TGTGCCAGTAGTAGGCGTGGTCGCGGGGATACAGATACGCAGTATTTT,CASSRRGRGDTDTQYF
TRBJ2-3,NA,TRBV29-1,NA,TGCAGCGCCGATGGGGGGGGCAACACAGATACGCAGTATTTT,CSADGGGNTDTQYF
TRBJ2-2,NA,TRBV5-8,NA,TGTGCCAGCAGAGGCACCGGGGAGCTGTTTTTT,CASRGTGELFF
TRBJ1-2,TRBD1,TRBV5-6,NA,TGTGCCAGCAGCTCTCCGGGACAGCTGCCGCGATTCTATGGCTACACCTTC,CASSSPGQLPRFYGYTF
TRBJ2-1,NA,TRBV27,NA,TGTGCCAGCCGAGTCCGGGACACATACAATGAGCAGTTCTTC,CASRVRDTYNEQFF
TRBJ2-3,TRBD2,TRBV12-5,few,TGTGCTAGTGCCCCGGGGGGACTAGCGGATTCTAGCACAGATACGCAGTATTTT,CASAPGGLADSSTDTQYF
TRBJ1-2,NA,TRBV7-9,NA,TGTGCCAGCAGCAACTTTCGGGGCAGAAACTATGGCTACACCTTC,CASSNFRGRNYGYTF
TRBJ1-1,NA,TRBV18,once,TGTGCCAGCTCACCATCGACGGTGAACACTGAAGCTTTCTTT,CASSPSTVNTEAFF
TRBJ2-3,TRBD1,TRBV30,NA,TGTGCCTGGGACAGGGGCACAGATACGCAGTATTTT,CAWDRGTDTQYF